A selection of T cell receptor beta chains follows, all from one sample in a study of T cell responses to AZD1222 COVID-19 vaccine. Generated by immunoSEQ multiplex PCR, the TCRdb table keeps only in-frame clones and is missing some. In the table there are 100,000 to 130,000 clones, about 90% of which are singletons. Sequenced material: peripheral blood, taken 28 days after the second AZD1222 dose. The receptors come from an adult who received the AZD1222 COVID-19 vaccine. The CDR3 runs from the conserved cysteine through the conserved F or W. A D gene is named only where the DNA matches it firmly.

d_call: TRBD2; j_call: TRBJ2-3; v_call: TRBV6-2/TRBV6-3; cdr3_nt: TGTGCCAGCAGTTACGACGGGAGGGCAGTCAAAGATACGCAGTATTTT; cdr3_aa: CASSYDGRAVKDTQYF
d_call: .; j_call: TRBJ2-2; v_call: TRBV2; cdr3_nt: TGTGCCAGCGGCCAAAGTACAGACTACACCGGGGAGCTGTTTTTT; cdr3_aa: CASGQSTDYTGELFF
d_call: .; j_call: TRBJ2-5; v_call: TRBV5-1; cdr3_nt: TGCGCCAGCAGCTTTGGTACAGCGGAGACCCAGTACTTC; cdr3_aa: CASSFGTAETQYF
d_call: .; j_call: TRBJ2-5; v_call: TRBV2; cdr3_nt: TGTGCCAGCAGCGCACGTTTCCTTAGGCCGCAAGAGACCCAGTACTTC; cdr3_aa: CASSARFLRPQETQYF
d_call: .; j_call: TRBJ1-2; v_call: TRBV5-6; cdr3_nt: TGTGCCAGCAGCTTGAGTCAGGCTCTTAACTATGGCTACACCTTC; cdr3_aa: CASSLSQALNYGYTF
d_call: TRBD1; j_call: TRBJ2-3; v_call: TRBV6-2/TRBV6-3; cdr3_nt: TGTGCCAGCAGTTCCCCCGGGACAGGGCTCGAAGATACGCAGTATTTT; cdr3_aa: CASSSPGTGLEDTQYF
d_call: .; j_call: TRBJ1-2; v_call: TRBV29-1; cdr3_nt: TGCAGCGTTGAAGATTTAAACAGGGTGGGTTCTGGCTACACCTTC; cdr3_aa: CSVEDLNRVGSGYTF
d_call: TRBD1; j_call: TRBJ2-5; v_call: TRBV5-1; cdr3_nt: TGCGCCAGCAGCATAGGACAGGGAGAGACCCAGTACTTC; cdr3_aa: CASSIGQGETQYF
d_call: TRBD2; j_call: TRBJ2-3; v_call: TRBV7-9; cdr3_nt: TGTGCCAGCACCACAGCGGGGGGCACAGATACGCAGTATTTT; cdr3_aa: CASTTAGGTDTQYF
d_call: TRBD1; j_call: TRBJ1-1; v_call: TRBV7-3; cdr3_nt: TGTGCCAGCAGCTTAATGGGGACAGGGACTGAAGCTTTCTTT; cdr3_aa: CASSLMGTGTEAFF
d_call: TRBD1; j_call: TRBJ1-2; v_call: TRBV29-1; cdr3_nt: TGCAGCGTCAAAACAGGGGATTATGGCTACACCTTC; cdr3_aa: CSVKTGDYGYTF
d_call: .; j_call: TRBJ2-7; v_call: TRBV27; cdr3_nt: TGTGCCAGCAGTTTATCTTTGGCAGGGACCTACGAGCAGTACTTC; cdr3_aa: CASSLSLAGTYEQYF